Reported below is one TCR beta chain. Its antigen is not yet known. No much larger clonotype is one base removed from it; base qualities were not supplied. From V the trimming removes 4 bases and from J it removes 7 bases, while the gene matches leave 5 bases of the junction unaccounted for. CDR1 and CDR2 were assigned from the germline V gene as SQVTM and ANQGSEA. Spanning cysteine to phenylalanine, the CDR3 consists of 12 amino acids. The sequence is cut down to CDR3 DNA, 36 bases in frame from base 1. TCRbeta CDR3 regions were amplified from genomic DNA by means of the immunoSEQ Assay, a bias-controlled multiplex PCR. The authors processed their data as follows. Within the assay, amplification of reference gene primers was used to estimate how many nucleated cells each sample contained. Sequence reads were collapsed and filtered to measure the absolute abundance of every unique TCRbeta CDR3 rearrangement. For each sample, productive Simpson clonality was calculated by taking the square root of Simpson's diversity index across productive rearrangements. TCRdb retrieved this table from immuneACCESS and kept in-frame rearrangements only. Not all clones are present; in checked studies, unresolved V genes account for under half, and no reason is known for the remainder. Clone size and the V and J calls come from that table; the DNA yielded D and trimming. Within this sample are fewer than 150,000 clones, with approximately 84% of them counted one time only. The biggest ten clones account for 1.5% to 1.7% of the sample.

This sample was included in a study of blood T cell repertoires in COVID-19 (dated by TCRdb to the early 2020s). Regarding the study in general: Samples covering the acute and convalescent phases of COVID-19 were provided by collaborators in the United States, Italy and Spain. The material from the prospective study consisted of cDNA or gDNA derived from T cells, B-cell-depleted T cells, or PBMCs. Subjects who had been exposed to COVID-19, were actively infected with it, or had recovered from it provided the deeply sampled blood TCRbeta repertoires that made up the dataset. A freely available public database, intended as a resource for researchers studying the immune response to SARS-CoV-2, is where the repertoires were released. Samples were obtained from the ongoing ImmuneRACE study (first 160 participants) and from about 1,300 subjects provided by 6 global collaborators. Nearly every sample came with metadata listing a de-identified subject ID, COVID-19 status, age in years and sex. HLA class I and class II types, where available, came from metadata supplied by the sample provider rather than from assay-based typing.

Collaborating institutions collected whole blood in K2EDTA tubes following their own protocols. For TCRbeta analysis, collaborators shipped samples as frozen whole blood, isolated PBMCs, or DNA extracted from either of those sample types. The research as a whole found: How much clinical and demographic metadata was included differed by source and by participant, and the metadata was provided uncurated.

Sequenced material: peripheral blood. The source is a man over 45 with acute or convalescent COVID-19. The chain couples TRBV29-1 to TRBJ1-2, with 8 bases in between that match TRBD1. The bases are TGCAGCGTTGGGAGACAGGGGTCTGGCTACACCTTC. Its amino acids are CSVGRQGSGYTF.